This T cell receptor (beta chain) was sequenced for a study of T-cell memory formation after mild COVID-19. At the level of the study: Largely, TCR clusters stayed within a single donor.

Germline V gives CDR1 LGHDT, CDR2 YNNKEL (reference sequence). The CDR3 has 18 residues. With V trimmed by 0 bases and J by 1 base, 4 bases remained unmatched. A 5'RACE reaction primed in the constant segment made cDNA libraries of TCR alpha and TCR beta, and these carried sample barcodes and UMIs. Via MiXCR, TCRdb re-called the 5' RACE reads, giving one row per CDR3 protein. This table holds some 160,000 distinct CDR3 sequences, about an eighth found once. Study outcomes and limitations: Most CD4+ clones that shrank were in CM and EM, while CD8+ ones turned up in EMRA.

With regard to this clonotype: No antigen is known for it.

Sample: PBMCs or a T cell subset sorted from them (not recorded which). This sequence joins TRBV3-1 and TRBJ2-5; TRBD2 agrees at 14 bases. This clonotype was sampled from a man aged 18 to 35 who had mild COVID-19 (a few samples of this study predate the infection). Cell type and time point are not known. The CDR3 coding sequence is TGTGCCAGCAGCCAAGATAAGGGACTAGCGGGGGCCCAAGAGACCCAGTACTTC. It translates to CASSQDKGLAGAQETQYF.